Listed below are T cell receptor beta chains from one sample, sequenced in a study of T cell responses to AZD1222 COVID-19 vaccine. The assay was immunoSEQ multiplex PCR, and TCRdb's table has in-frame clones only and misses some. This sample carries more than 85,000 clones, around 93% of them seen once, and the ten largest clones take about 8.3%. Sequencing was performed on peripheral blood, taken on day 0 of AZD1222 vaccination. All receptors come from an adult in good health. Each CDR3 is given with its conserved first and last residue. D genes are given only for firm matches. Rows may omit the clone size; those that give it use once, few, many or a size class.

j_gene,abundance,v_gene,d_gene,CDR3aa,CDR3nt
TRBJ2-3,once,TRBV12-3/TRBV12-4,NA,CASSFLGADTQYF,TGTGCCAGCAGTTTCTTAGGTGCAGATACGCAGTATTTT
TRBJ1-1,NA,TRBV20-1,TRBD1,CSASLPGQGNTEAFF,TGCAGTGCTAGTCTCCCCGGACAGGGGAACACTGAAGCTTTCTTT
TRBJ2-3,NA,TRBV15,TRBD1,CATSSSTGGITDTQYF,TGTGCCACCAGCAGCTCGACAGGGGGAATCACAGATACGCAGTATTTT
TRBJ1-1,NA,TRBV5-4,NA,CASSLDGRALPEAFF,TGTGCCAGCAGCTTGGATGGCAGGGCCTTACCTGAAGCTTTCTTT
TRBJ1-6,NA,TRBV30,NA,CAWSEGRGGNSPLHF,TGTGCCTGGAGTGAGGGCAGGGGAGGTAATTCACCCCTCCACTTT
TRBJ1-4,NA,TRBV10-3,NA,CAISASGTGANEKLFF,TGTGCCATCAGTGCCTCAGGGACTGGAGCTAATGAAAAACTGTTTTTT
TRBJ2-7,NA,TRBV10-1,TRBD2,CASPPSGGSYEQYF,TGCGCCAGCCCCCCCTCGGGGGGTTCCTACGAGCAGTACTTC
TRBJ1-6,NA,TRBV9,NA,CASSPPGSYNSPLHF,TGTGCCAGCAGCCCCCCGGGCTCCTATAATTCACCCCTCCACTTT
TRBJ1-2,NA,TRBV5-6,NA,CASSLSWAWDYGYTF,TGTGCCAGCTCCCTTTCCTGGGCATGGGACTATGGCTACACCTTC
TRBJ1-5,NA,TRBV5-1,NA,CASSQAGYSNQPQHF,TGCGCCAGCAGCCAAGCCGGGTATAGCAATCAGCCCCAGCATTTT
TRBJ2-1,once,TRBV7-8,TRBD2,CASSQTSGGYNEQFF,TGTGCCAGCAGCCAGACTAGCGGAGGCTACAATGAGCAGTTCTTC
TRBJ2-6,NA,TRBV19,NA,CASSMPTGTGANVLTF,TGTGCCAGTAGTATGCCCACAGGGACTGGGGCCAACGTCCTGACTTTC
TRBJ1-2,NA,TRBV6-5,TRBD1,CASRRDRGVWYGYTF,TGTGCCAGCAGGAGAGACAGGGGGGTATGGTATGGCTACACCTTC
TRBJ1-3,NA,TRBV9,NA,CASSVDGLQVHSGNTIYF,TGTGCCAGCAGCGTGGACGGCCTCCAAGTCCACTCTGGAAACACCATATATTTT
TRBJ1-1,NA,TRBV24-1,NA,CATSDWGGTEAFF,TGTGCCACCAGTGATTGGGGGGGCACTGAAGCTTTCTTT
TRBJ2-2,NA,TRBV24-1,TRBD1,CATSPRTGSIGELFF,TGTGCCACCAGTCCAAGGACAGGGTCTATTGGGGAGCTGTTTTTT
TRBJ2-3,NA,TRBV9,NA,CASSLTSTDTQYF,TGTGCCAGCAGCCTGACTAGTACAGATACGCAGTATTTT
TRBJ2-3,NA,TRBV4-1,TRBD2,CASSQAVPGLAGGPTDTQYF,TGCGCCAGCAGCCAGGCCGTCCCGGGACTAGCGGGGGGCCCCACAGATACGCAGTATTTT
TRBJ2-7,NA,TRBV28,TRBD1,CASRQGYEQYF,TGTGCCAGCAGACAGGGGTACGAGCAGTACTTC
TRBJ1-6,NA,TRBV19,NA,CASSYGISSYNSPLHF,TGTGCCAGTAGTTACGGGATCAGCTCCTATAATTCACCCCTCCACTTT
TRBJ1-6,NA,TRBV7-9,TRBD1,CASSSQDRSSYNSPLHF,TGTGCCAGCAGCTCCCAGGACAGGAGCTCCTATAATTCACCCCTCCACTTT
TRBJ2-3,NA,TRBV2,NA,CASLYRSDSTQYF,TGTGCCAGCTTATACAGGTCAGATTCGACGCAGTATTTT
TRBJ2-5,once,TRBV5-1,TRBD2,CASSLPSGNQETQYF,TGCGCCAGCAGCTTGCCTAGCGGGAACCAAGAGACCCAGTACTTC
TRBJ1-3,few,TRBV24-1,NA,CATSDGRSSGNTIYF,TGTGCCACCAGTGACGGACGGAGCTCTGGAAACACCATATATTTT
TRBJ1-6,NA,TRBV9,NA,CASSVGPSTPLHF,TGTGCCAGCAGCGTAGGGCCATCGACACCCCTCCACTTT
TRBJ1-2,NA,TRBV10-2,NA,CASSDFDRSGFGGYTF,TGCGCCAGCAGTGACTTTGACAGGTCAGGTTTCGGTGGCTACACCTTC
TRBJ1-2,NA,TRBV14,NA,CASSQDWRRAGANYGYTF,TGTGCCAGCAGCCAAGATTGGCGCAGGGCCGGAGCTAACTATGGCTACACCTTC
TRBJ2-7,few,TRBV5-1,NA,CASSLGSGKGEQYF,TGCGCCAGCAGCTTGGGGTCAGGGAAGGGCGAGCAGTACTTC
TRBJ1-5,NA,TRBV10-2,NA,CASSESRRPTPQHF,TGCGCCAGCAGTGAGTCTAGAAGACCGACGCCCCAGCATTTT
TRBJ2-7,NA,TRBV14,NA,CASSHLFGTPPLVYEQYF,TGTGCCAGCAGCCACCTTTTCGGGACACCTCCCCTTGTCTACGAGCAGTACTTC
TRBJ1-2,NA,TRBV28,TRBD1,CASLTGGDPANYGYTF,TGTGCCAGCCTAACAGGGGGCGACCCAGCTAACTATGGCTACACCTTC
TRBJ1-1,NA,TRBV6-2/TRBV6-3,NA,CASSYGGGRNTEAFF,TGTGCCAGCAGTTATGGGGGCGGAAGAAACACTGAAGCTTTCTTT
TRBJ1-5,NA,TRBV28,NA,CASSFFLFGQPQHF,TGTGCCAGCAGTTTTTTCTTGTTTGGTCAGCCCCAGCATTTT
TRBJ1-1,NA,TRBV7-6,NA,CASSAGNTEAFF,TGTGCCAGCAGCGCAGGGAACACTGAAGCTTTCTTT
TRBJ1-1,once,TRBV19,TRBD1,CASSRGPTEAFF,TGTGCCAGTAGCAGGGGGCCAACAGAAGCTTTCTTT
TRBJ1-5,NA,TRBV12-5,TRBD1,CASGILQGEHGNQPQHF,TGTGCTAGTGGTATCCTACAGGGGGAGCATGGCAATCAGCCCCAGCATTTT
TRBJ1-1,NA,TRBV6-5,NA,CASSYRGHTEAFF,TGTGCCAGCAGTTACAGGGGACACACTGAAGCTTTCTTT
TRBJ2-5,NA,TRBV30,NA,CAWSVPRQETQYF,TGTGCCTGGAGTGTACCCCGCCAAGAGACCCAGTACTTC
TRBJ2-3,NA,TRBV6-5,TRBD2,CASRLAGGADTQYF,TGTGCCAGCAGGCTAGCGGGGGGTGCAGATACGCAGTATTTT
TRBJ1-2,NA,TRBV28,NA,CASSWERGYTF,TGTGCCAGCAGTTGGGAGAGGGGCTACACCTTC
TRBJ1-6,NA,TRBV30,TRBD1,CAWKDRERWNSPLHF,TGTGCCTGGAAGGACAGGGAGAGGTGGAATTCACCCCTCCACTTT
TRBJ2-3,NA,TRBV6-5,NA,CASREMGVDADTQYF,TGTGCCAGCAGGGAGATGGGGGTGGATGCAGATACGCAGTATTTT
TRBJ1-4,NA,TRBV5-5,NA,CASSPEGTRTNEKLFF,TGTGCCAGCAGCCCGGAGGGGACGAGAACTAATGAAAAACTGTTTTTT
TRBJ2-5,NA,TRBV10-3,NA,CAISGGFETQYF,TGTGCCATCAGTGGAGGATTCGAGACCCAGTACTTC
TRBJ1-4,NA,TRBV2,NA,CASSGGGDRTTNEKLFF,TGTGCCAGCAGTGGGGGGGGTGATCGGACAACTAATGAAAAACTGTTTTTT
TRBJ1-2,NA,TRBV28,NA,CASSLGGAYGYTF,TGTGCCAGCAGTTTGGGGGGCGCGTATGGCTACACCTTC
TRBJ1-1,NA,TRBV4-1,NA,CASSLEGGARGTEAFF,TGCGCCAGCAGCCTGGAAGGAGGGGCGAGGGGCACTGAAGCTTTCTTT
TRBJ2-2,NA,TRBV14,TRBD2,CASSRHSGERTGELFF,TGTGCCAGCAGCCGCCATAGCGGGGAGAGGACCGGGGAGCTGTTTTTT
TRBJ2-6,few,TRBV4-2,TRBD2,CASSQDPTSGSFSGANVLTF,TGTGCCAGCAGCCAAGATCCCACTAGCGGGAGCTTCTCTGGGGCCAACGTCCTGACTTTC
TRBJ1-6,NA,TRBV27,NA,CASGPESYNSPLHF,TGTGCCAGCGGTCCCGAGTCCTATAATTCACCCCTCCACTTT
TRBJ2-1,NA,TRBV7-9,NA,CASSLGRGSYNEQFF,TGTGCCAGCAGCTTAGGGAGGGGCTCCTACAATGAGCAGTTCTTC
TRBJ1-1,NA,TRBV11-2,TRBD1,CASSSGQGGTEAFF,TGTGCCAGCAGCTCCGGACAGGGCGGCACTGAAGCTTTCTTT
TRBJ2-3,NA,TRBV9,NA,CASSCDPTDTQYF,TGTGCCAGCAGTTGCGACCCCACAGATACGCAGTATTTT
TRBJ1-2,NA,TRBV30,NA,CAWSVGTVYGYTF,TGTGCCTGGAGTGTTGGGACGGTCTATGGCTACACCTTC
TRBJ2-7,once,TRBV10-2,NA,CASSVSMYEQYF,TGCGCCAGCAGTGTCTCTATGTACGAGCAGTACTTC
TRBJ2-6,once,TRBV5-1,NA,CASSPSGGANVLTF,TGCGCCAGCAGCCCCTCGGGAGGGGCCAACGTCCTGACTTTC
TRBJ2-5,NA,TRBV7-9,NA,CASSSQGTQYF,TGTGCCAGCAGCTCCCAAGGGACCCAGTACTTC